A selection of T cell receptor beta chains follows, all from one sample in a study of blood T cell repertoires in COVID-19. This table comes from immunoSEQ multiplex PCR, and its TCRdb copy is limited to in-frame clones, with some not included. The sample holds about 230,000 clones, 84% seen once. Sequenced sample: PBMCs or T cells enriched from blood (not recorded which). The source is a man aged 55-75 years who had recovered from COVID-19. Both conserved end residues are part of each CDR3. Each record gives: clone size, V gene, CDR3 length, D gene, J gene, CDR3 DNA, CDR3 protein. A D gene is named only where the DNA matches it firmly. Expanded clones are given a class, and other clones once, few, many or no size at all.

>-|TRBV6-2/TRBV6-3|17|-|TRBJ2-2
TGTGCCAGCAGTACCCGTGGAGGGGGCGCAATCACCGGGGAGCTGTTTTTT
CASSTRGGGAITGELFF
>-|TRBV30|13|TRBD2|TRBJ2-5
TGTGCCTGGAGTCTGGGAGGGAAAGAGACCCAGTACTTC
CAWSLGGKETQYF
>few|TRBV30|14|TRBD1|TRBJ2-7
TGTGCCTGGAGCGGGGGACAGGGGTCCTACGAGCAGTACTTC
CAWSGGQGSYEQYF
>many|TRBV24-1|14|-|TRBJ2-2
TGTGCCACCCGTAAAACAGGGAATGCCGGGGAGCTGTTTTTT
CATRKTGNAGELFF
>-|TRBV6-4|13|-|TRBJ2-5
TGTGCCAGCTACCAGGGGTACCAAGAGACCCAGTACTTC
CASYQGYQETQYF
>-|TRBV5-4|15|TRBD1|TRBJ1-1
TGTGCCAGCAGCCCGCGGACAGGGGAAGTGACTGAAGCTTTCTTT
CASSPRTGEVTEAFF
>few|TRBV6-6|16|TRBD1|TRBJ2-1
TGTGCCACCTACCGGGCGACAGGGGCGTCCTACAATGAGCAGTTCTTC
CATYRATGASYNEQFF
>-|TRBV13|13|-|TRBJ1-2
TGTGCCAGCAGCTTGGGGGGTTACTATGGCTACACCTTC
CASSLGGYYGYTF
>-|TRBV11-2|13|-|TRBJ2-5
TGTGCCAGCAGCTTAGAACGACTAGAGACCCAGTACTTC
CASSLERLETQYF
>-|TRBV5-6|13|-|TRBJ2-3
TGTGCCAGCAGCTGGACTAGCACAGATACGCAGTATTTT
CASSWTSTDTQYF
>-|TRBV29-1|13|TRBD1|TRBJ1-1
TGCAGCGTACCACAGGGGGAGAGTCACGGAGCTTTCTTT
CSVPQGESHGAFF
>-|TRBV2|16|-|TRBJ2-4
TGTGCCAGCAGATTCAGGGGATTGGAGGCCAAAAACATTCAGTACTTC
CASRFRGLEAKNIQYF
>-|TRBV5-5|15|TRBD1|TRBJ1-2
TGTGCCAGCAGCCGGGACAGGGGCGAGAGCTATGGCTACACCTTC
CASSRDRGESYGYTF
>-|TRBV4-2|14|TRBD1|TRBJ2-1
TGTGCCAGCAGCCAAAGGGACAGCTACAATGAGCAGTTCTTC
CASSQRDSYNEQFF
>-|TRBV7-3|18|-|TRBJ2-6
TGTGCCAGCAGCTTAAAAGTACAAACCTCCTCTGGGGCCAACGTCCTGACTTTC
CASSLKVQTSSGANVLTF
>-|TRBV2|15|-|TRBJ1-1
TGTGCCAGCAGGGAAAACAGGGCGGAGGACACTGAAGCTTTCTTT
CASRENRAEDTEAFF
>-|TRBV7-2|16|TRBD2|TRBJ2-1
TGTGCCAGCAGCTTAGAGGGTAGCGGGGTCTACAATGAGCAGTTCTTC
CASSLEGSGVYNEQFF
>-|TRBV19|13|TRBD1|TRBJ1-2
TGTGCCAGTAGTATAGCCAGGGGGCTCGGCTACACCTTC
CASSIARGLGYTF
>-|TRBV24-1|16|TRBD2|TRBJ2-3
TGTGCCACCAGTGACCCTCTAGCGGGGGGGGCAGATACGCAGTATTTT
CATSDPLAGGADTQYF
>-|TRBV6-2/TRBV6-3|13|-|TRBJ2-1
TGTGCCAGCAGCCCCCGGGCGGAGGGTGAGCAGTTCTTC
CASSPRAEGEQFF
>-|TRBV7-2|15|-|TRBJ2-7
TGTGCCAGCAGCACGCCAGACAGGAACCCCTACGAGCAGTACTTC
CASSTPDRNPYEQYF
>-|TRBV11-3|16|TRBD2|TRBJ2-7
TGTGCCAGCAGCTTAGAGTGGGCGGGGGGCTCCTACGAGCAGTACTTC
CASSLEWAGGSYEQYF